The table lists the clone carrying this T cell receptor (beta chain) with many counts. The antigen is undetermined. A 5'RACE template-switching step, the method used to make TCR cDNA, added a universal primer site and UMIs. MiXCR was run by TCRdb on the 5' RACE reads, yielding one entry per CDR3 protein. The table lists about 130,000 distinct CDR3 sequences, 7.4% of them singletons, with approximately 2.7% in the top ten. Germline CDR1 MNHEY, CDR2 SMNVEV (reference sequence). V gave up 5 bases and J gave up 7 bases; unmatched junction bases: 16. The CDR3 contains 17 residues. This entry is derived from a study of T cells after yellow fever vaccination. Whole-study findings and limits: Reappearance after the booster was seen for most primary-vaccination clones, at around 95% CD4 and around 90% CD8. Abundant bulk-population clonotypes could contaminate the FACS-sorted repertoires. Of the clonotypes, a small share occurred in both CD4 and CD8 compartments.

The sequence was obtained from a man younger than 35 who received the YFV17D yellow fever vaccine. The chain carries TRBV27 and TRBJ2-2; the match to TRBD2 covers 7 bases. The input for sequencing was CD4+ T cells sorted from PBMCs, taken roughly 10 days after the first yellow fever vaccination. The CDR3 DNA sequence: TGTGCCAGCAGTCCTCGGGTAGCGGGTCATGTAGGCGGGGAGCTGTTTTTT. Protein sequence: CASSPRVAGHVGGELFF.